The clone carrying this TCR beta chain was observed a few times. Its specificity is not known. Only healthy Caucasians were enrolled as donors. This sample was included in a study of identical twins. TCRdb recomputed calls from the 5' RACE reads with MiXCR, one row per CDR3 protein. This sample has approximately 680,000 distinct CDR3 sequences; just over 7% occur once, and the top ten carry over 1.5%. Trimming pared 5 bases from V and 0 bases from J, leaving 20 bases between. The germline V gene encodes CDR1 SQVTM and CDR2 ANQGSEA. This CDR3 region has 18 residues. Study outcomes and limitations: Cord blood beta clonotypes present at high abundance carried fewer insertions; no such pattern appeared in memory repertoires. Low generation-probability sequences were in excess among twin-shared out-of-frame alpha sequences. It was cross-sectional statistical analysis, not following the same donors, that the conclusions relied on.

These data were also filed under a second study, of yellow fever vaccine responses in identical twins.

Sequenced material: PBMCs. The receptor comes from a woman between 18 and 29 years old in good health. The chain recombines TRBV29-1 with TRBJ2-6; D is ambiguous. The CDR3: CSVYNRVLHPSGANVLTF. CDR3 coding DNA: TGCAGCGTTTATAACCGGGTCCTACATCCCTCTGGGGCCAACGTCCTGACTTTC.